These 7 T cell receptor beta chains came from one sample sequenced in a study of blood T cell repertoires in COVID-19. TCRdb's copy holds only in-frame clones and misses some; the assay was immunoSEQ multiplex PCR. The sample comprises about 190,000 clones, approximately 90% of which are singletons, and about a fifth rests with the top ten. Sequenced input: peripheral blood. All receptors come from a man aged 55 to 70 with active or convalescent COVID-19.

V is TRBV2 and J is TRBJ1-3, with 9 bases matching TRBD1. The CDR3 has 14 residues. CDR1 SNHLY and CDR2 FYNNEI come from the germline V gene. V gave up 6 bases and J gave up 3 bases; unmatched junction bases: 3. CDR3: CASSRDRVGNTIYF. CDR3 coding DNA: TGTGCCAGCAGCCGGGACAGGGTTGGAAACACCATATATTTT.

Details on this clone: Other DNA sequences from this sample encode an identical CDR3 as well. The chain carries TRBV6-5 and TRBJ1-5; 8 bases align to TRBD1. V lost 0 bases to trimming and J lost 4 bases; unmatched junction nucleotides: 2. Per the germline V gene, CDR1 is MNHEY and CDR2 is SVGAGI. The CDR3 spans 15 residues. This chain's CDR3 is CASSYSGTGNQPQHF. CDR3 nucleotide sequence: TGTGCCAGCAGTTACTCTGGGACAGGAAATCAGCCCCAGCATTTT.

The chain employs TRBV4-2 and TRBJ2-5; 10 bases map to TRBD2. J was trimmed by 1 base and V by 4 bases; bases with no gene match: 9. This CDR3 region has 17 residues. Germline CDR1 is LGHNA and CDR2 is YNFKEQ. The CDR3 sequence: CASSLVGSGGSQETQYF. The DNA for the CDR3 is TGTGCCAGCAGCCTGGTTGGTAGCGGGGGGTCCCAAGAGACCCAGTACTTC.

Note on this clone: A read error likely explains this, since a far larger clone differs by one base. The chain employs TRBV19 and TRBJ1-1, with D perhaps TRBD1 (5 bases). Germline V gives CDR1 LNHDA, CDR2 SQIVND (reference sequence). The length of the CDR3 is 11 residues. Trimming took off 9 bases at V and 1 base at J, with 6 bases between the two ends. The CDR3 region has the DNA TGTGCCAGCCAGGGGAACACTGAAGCTTTCTTT. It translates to CASQGNTEAFF.

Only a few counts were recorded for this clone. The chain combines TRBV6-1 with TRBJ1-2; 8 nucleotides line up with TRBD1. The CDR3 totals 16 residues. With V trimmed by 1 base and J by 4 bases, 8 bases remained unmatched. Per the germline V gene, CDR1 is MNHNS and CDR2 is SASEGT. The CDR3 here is CASSEGGTGAIYGYTF. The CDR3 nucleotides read TGTGCCAGCAGTGAAGGAGGGACAGGAGCAATCTATGGCTACACCTTC.

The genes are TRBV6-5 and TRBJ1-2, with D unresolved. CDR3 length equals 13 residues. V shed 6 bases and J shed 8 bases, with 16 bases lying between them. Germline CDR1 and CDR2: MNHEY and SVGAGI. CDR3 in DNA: TGTGCCAGCAGCCCGAGAGGAGTTACAGGCTACACCTTC. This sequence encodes CASSPRGVTGYTF.

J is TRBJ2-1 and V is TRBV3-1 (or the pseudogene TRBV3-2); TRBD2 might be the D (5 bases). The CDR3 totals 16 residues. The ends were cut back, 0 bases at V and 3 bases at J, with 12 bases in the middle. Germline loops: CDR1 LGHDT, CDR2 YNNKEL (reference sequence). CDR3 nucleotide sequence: TGTGCCAGCAGCCAAGAGGTCTGGACTTACTACAATGAGCAGTTCTTC. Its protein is CASSQEVWTYYNEQFF.